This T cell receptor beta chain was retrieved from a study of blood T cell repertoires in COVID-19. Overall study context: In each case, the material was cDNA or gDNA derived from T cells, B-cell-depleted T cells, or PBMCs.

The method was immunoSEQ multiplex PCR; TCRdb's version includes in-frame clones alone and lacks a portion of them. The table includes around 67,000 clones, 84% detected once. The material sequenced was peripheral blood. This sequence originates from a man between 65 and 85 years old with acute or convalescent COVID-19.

For the CDR3, the DNA is TGTGCCAGTAGTGTCCCGGGTCTCAACACTGAAGCTTTCTTT. It codes for CASSVPGLNTEAFF. The gene calls are TRBV19 and TRBJ1-1, with D uncertain. CDR1 LNHDA and CDR2 SQIVND come from the germline V gene (reference sequence). The CDR3 is 14 residues long. V lost 5 bases to trimming and J lost 2 bases, with 12 bases between them.